Following are 16 T cell receptor beta chains from one sample sequenced in a study of shared clonotypes between healthy human individuals. Sequenced by immunoSEQ multiplex PCR; TCRdb stores in-frame clones only, minus some. The repertoire holds about 1,500,000 clones, approximately 97% seen once, with roughly 1.2% in the top ten. The specimen sequenced was naive CD4+ T cells sorted from blood. Subset given: CD45RA+ positively selected. The receptors stem from a man aged 25 to 40 in good health.

J is TRBJ2-7 and V is TRBV7-8; D perhaps matches TRBD1 (5 bases). The ends were cut back, 4 bases at V and 0 bases at J, with 10 bases in the middle. This CDR3 comprises 14 residues. CDR1 is SGHVS, CDR2 FQNEAQ, per germline. Here the CDR3 reads CASSSDSSSYEQYF. The DNA of the CDR3 is TGTGCCAGCAGCTCCGACAGTAGCTCCTACGAGCAGTACTTC.

The gene calls are TRBV19 and TRBJ2-3; D is uncertain. V was shortened by 4 bases and J by 1 base, with 3 bases between the two germline ends. This CDR3 is built from 12 residues. Germline loops: CDR1 LNHDA, CDR2 SQIVND (reference sequence). This chain's CDR3 is CASSTGTDTQYF. CDR3 sequence (DNA): TGTGCCAGTAGTACGGGCACAGATACGCAGTATTTT.

The chain recombines TRBV6-6 with TRBJ1-4, with D perhaps TRBD1 (5 bases). The V gene lost 7 bases and the J gene lost 7 bases, with 13 bases spanning the gap. CDR1 is MNHNY, CDR2 SVGAGI, per germline (reference sequence). The CDR3 totals 13 residues. The CDR3 is CASNPGRGEKLFF. The CDR3, as DNA: TGTGCCAGCAACCCGGGGCGGGGTGAAAAACTGTTTTTT.

V gene TRBV9 combines with J gene TRBJ2-2; D possibly matches TRBD1 or TRBD2 (6 bases each). The CDR3 runs to 16 residues. Trimming pared 0 bases from V and 1 base from J, leaving 10 bases between. CDR1 SGDLS and CDR2 YYNGEE come from the germline V gene. This CDR3 is CASSVGTAGNTGELFF. In nucleotides, the CDR3 is TGTGCCAGCAGCGTAGGGACAGCGGGGAACACCGGGGAGCTGTTTTTT. Combining the CDR3 with reference TRBV9 and TRBJ2-2 gives the whole variable domain DSGVTQTPKHLITATGQRVTLRCSPRSGDLSVYWYQQSLDQGLQFLIQYYNGEERAKGNILERFSAQQFPDLHSELNLSSLELGDSALYFCASSVGTAGNTGELFFGEGSRLTVL.

The chain is built from TRBV5-1 and TRBJ2-1, with 14 bases matching TRBD2. Germline assignment: CDR1 SGHRS and CDR2 YFSETQ. The V and J ends lost 0 bases and 5 bases, in that order; junction bases with no gene match: 10. CDR3 length: 19 amino acids. The CDR3 DNA is TGCGCCAGCAGCTTGGGAGGTCCGGGACTAGCGGGAGAGAACAATGAGCAGTTCTTC. Protein product: CASSLGGPGLAGENNEQFF. Filled out from reference TRBV5-1 and TRBJ2-1, the complete variable domain reads KAGVTQTPRYLIKTRGQQVTLSCSPISGHRSVSWYQQTPGQGLQFLFEYFSETQRNKGNFPGRFSGRQFSNSRSEMNVSTLELGDSALYLCASSLGGPGLAGENNEQFFGPGTRLTVL.

The rearrangement uses TRBV7-3 and TRBJ2-2; D not resolved. This CDR3 spans 14 amino acids. CDR1 SGHTA and CDR2 FQGTGA come from the germline V gene. The V end lost 3 bases, the J end lost 6 bases, and 11 bases lay between the germline ends. The CDR3 sequence: CASSLGHLSGELFF. The CDR3 bases are TGTGCCAGCAGCTTGGGCCATTTATCCGGGGAGCTGTTTTTT.

This clone was seen a few times. V gene TRBV29-1 combines with J gene TRBJ2-3; D is undetermined. Germline-derived CDR1 and CDR2 are SQVTM and ANQGSEA. V lost 1 base and J 6 bases, leaving 2 bases between the germline ends. This CDR3 region has 10 residues. CDR3: CSVEGDTQYF. The CDR3 nucleotides read TGCAGCGTTGAAGGGGATACGCAGTATTTT.

This rearrangement joins TRBV27 to TRBJ2-3; D gene unclear. CDR1 and CDR2 from the germline V gene are MNHEY and SMNVEV (reference sequence). Trimming left V 3 bases short and J 6 bases short, with 4 bases between. This CDR3 spans 11 amino acids. This CDR3 is CASSFRDTQYF. The CDR3 coding sequence is TGTGCCAGCAGTTTCCGGGATACGCAGTATTTT.

This chain connects TRBV29-1 to TRBJ2-5; maybe TRBD2 (7 bases). From germline, CDR1 is SQVTM and CDR2 ANQGSEA. V shed 5 bases and J shed 1 base, with 11 bases lying between them. The CDR3 runs 13 residues. Here the CDR3 DNA reads TGCAGCGTTTCGGGGGGCAGCCAAGAGACCCAGTACTTC. Translated: CSVSGGSQETQYF.

The chain couples TRBV7-9 to TRBJ2-7, with 11 bases lining up with TRBD2. V shed 5 bases and J 5 bases; nucleotides not matched to a gene: 11. The CDR3 sequence is 16 residues long. The germline V gene has CDR1 SEHNR and CDR2 FQNEAQ (reference sequence). The CDR3, as DNA: TGTGCCAGCAGCCTCCGAACTAGCGGGAGCGTCCACGAGCAGTACTTC. This sequence encodes CASSLRTSGSVHEQYF.

The chain recombines TRBV10-1 with TRBJ1-5, with D possibly being TRBD1 (5 bases). Per germline, CDR1 WNHNN and CDR2 SYGVQD (reference sequence). CDR3 length equals 14 residues. Between the trimmed V and J ends, which lost 4 bases and 8 bases, there was a span of 15 bases. In DNA form, the CDR3 reads TGCGCCAGCAGTGGCAATGACAGCGAGGAGCCCCAGCATTTT. As protein: CASSGNDSEEPQHF.

This clone has only a few counts. The chain employs TRBV15 and TRBJ1-5; unclear D gene. Trimming left V 3 bases short and J 5 bases short, with 5 bases between. The CDR3 contains 12 residues. CDR1 is LNHNV and CDR2 is YYDKDF in the germline V gene (reference sequence). The CDR3 spells CATSRRDQPQHF. In DNA form, the CDR3 reads TGTGCCACCAGCAGGAGAGATCAGCCCCAGCATTTT. Combining the CDR3 with reference TRBV15 and TRBJ1-5 gives the whole variable domain DAMVIQNPRYQVTQFGKPVTLSCSQTLNHNVMYWYQQKSSQAPKLLFHYYDKDFNNEADTPDNFQSRRPNTSFCFLDIRSPGLGDTAMYLCATSRRDQPQHFGDGTRLSIL.

This clone was seen once. CDR3 sequence reads: CASSWMGQGSPNTGELFF. The CDR3 DNA reads TGTGCCAGCAGCTGGATGGGACAGGGGTCCCCTAACACCGGGGAGCTGTTTTTT. The chain uses TRBV7-9 and TRBJ2-2; 10 bases are a match to TRBD1. This CDR3 is 18 amino acids long. Germline V CDR1 and CDR2: SEHNR, FQNEAQ (reference sequence). Trimming removed 4 bases from V and 2 bases from J; junction bases left unmatched: 10.

This chain uses TRBV18 with TRBJ1-1, with TRBD1 identical over 7 bases. Trimming took 3 bases from V and 1 from J; bases not matched to a gene: 2. Germline V lookup: CDR1 KGHSH, CDR2 LQKENI. This CDR3 region has 14 residues. The chain's CDR3 is CASSPGQANTEAFF. CDR3 nucleotides: TGTGCCAGCTCACCTGGACAGGCGAACACTGAAGCTTTCTTT.

V usage is TRBV5-4 and J usage is TRBJ1-1; D possibly corresponds to TRBD1 (5 bases). This CDR3 has 16 amino acids. The V end was cut by 0 bases, the J end by 0 bases, with 12 bases between. Per the germline V gene, CDR1 is SGHNT and CDR2 is YYREEE (reference sequence). The CDR3 here is CASSLDPGTVNTEAFF. CDR3 nucleotide sequence: TGTGCCAGCAGCTTGGACCCAGGGACGGTGAACACTGAAGCTTTCTTT.

This chain joins TRBV7-2 and TRBJ1-4; weak D call: TRBD1 (5 bases). Per the germline V gene, CDR1 is SGHTA and CDR2 is FQGNSA. Trimming took off 5 bases at V and 2 bases at J, with 12 bases between the two ends. CDR3 length: 15 residues. DNA of the CDR3: TGTGCCAGCAGCCCGTCAGGGTATACTAATGAAAAACTGTTTTTT. This sequence encodes CASSPSGYTNEKLFF.